Listed here is a single TCR beta chain. The data are from a study of T cell clones after liver transplantation. This CDR3 comprises 17 residues. V lost 6 bases, J lost 5 bases, and 15 bases stayed unmatched. CDR1 and CDR2 (germline): PRHDT, FYEKMQ (reference sequence). Libraries were prepared by immunoSEQ multiplex PCR; TCRdb keeps only in-frame clonotypes and omits some of them. The sample has 8,000 to 10,000 clones, roughly 72% seen once. The source material was CD8+ T cells from blood, sampled at the roughly 15-month timepoint. The chain combines TRBV13 with TRBJ2-1; 8 nucleotides agree with TRBD1. The TCR sequence derives from a human patient who received a liver transplant. T cells may partly derive from the graft donor. CDR3 in DNA: TGTGCCAGCAGACCAGCCGCAGGGGGCGTGTGGGACAATGAGCAGTTCTTC. This encodes CASRPAAGGVWDNEQFF. The variable domain in full, with the rest retrieved from reference TRBV13 and TRBJ2-1, is AAGVIQSPRHLIKEKRETATLKCYPIPRHDTVYWYQQGPGQDPQFLISFYEKMQSDKGSIPDRFSAQQFSDYHSELNMSSLELGDSALYFCASRPAAGGVWDNEQFFGPGTRLTVL.